The sequence of this TCR beta chain was determined in a study of Tregs in tolerant kidney transplant recipients (dated by TCRdb to about 2019). In terms of the full investigation: The study applied TCRbeta sequencing to find donor-specific regulatory T cells before combined kidney and bone marrow transplantation and then followed those same cells after transplant.

For TCRbeta CDR3 sequencing, genomic DNA was extracted from sorted cells using the QIAGEN DNeasy Blood and Tissue Kit. High-throughput TCRbeta CDR3 sequencing, including PCR amplification with bias correction and internal controls, was performed commercially through immunoSEQ. In the original analysis: A unique productive TCRbeta sequence was defined by the CDR3 nucleotide sequence when primers matched, and otherwise by the CDR3 amino acid sequence together with the Vbeta and Jbeta genes. To correct for sorting error, sequences found in more than one sorted population at a frequency ratio of 2:1 or less were discarded, and the remaining shared sequences were assigned to the population with the higher frequency. Sequences were defined as donor-reactive when expanded at least 5-fold in CFSE-low cells versus unstimulated cells and present at a frequency of at least 0.01% in CFSE-low cells. Jensen-Shannon divergence, calculated on the top 100 TCRbeta sequences ranked by frequency, was used to quantify repertoire divergence. For samples with multiple sequencing runs, sorting error was corrected in each run separately before the runs were combined. Held by TCRdb, this immuneACCESS table contains in-frame sequences only and omits some clones. Under half of the omission traces to an unresolved V gene where checked; the cause of the rest is unknown. Clone size and the V and J calls come from that table; the DNA yielded D and trimming. The sample yields about 81,000 clones; about 91% were counted once. The ten top clones hold 1.5% to 2% of the sample.

Details on this clone: Its antigen specificity is not known. No quality values exist for individual bases; no much larger clone is one base distant.

Related donors were used in the transplants with nonmyeloablative bone marrow transplantation, and mixed chimerism was transient in the human trials. Unstimulated Tregs (CD4+CD25+CD127-), CD4+ non-Tregs (CD4+CD25-), CD4 and CD8 cells were FACS-sorted from thawed PBMCs. Patients were several combined kidney and bone marrow transplant recipients from the ITN036ST trial, and only these trial subjects had samples available. Healthy control blood was processed to PBMCs by Ficoll density gradient and cryopreserved, and patient PBMCs were collected before and after transplant. The CDR3 covers 16 residues, taking in both the cysteine and the phenylalanine. Only CDR3 DNA is held: 48 bases, read in frame from base 1. Here V drops 2 bases and J drops 3 bases, and the junction holds 5 bases not matched to any gene. The germline V gene (reference sequence) provides CDR1 LNHDA and CDR2 SQIVND. What the research found in general, with its limitations: Biological reproducibility was not examined directly, but technical replication error appeared to be minimal. For some patients the PCR primers changed over time, which made it impossible to compare the samples from those patients at the nucleotide level. Because the study included only a small number of patients, the results must be confirmed in larger populations and under other immunosuppression protocols. Donor-specific Treg expansion exceeded global Treg expansion in tolerant patients, suggesting antigen-driven rather than nonspecific expansion. Expanding Tregs with activated donor B cells appeared to identify the most biologically relevant and donor-specific TCRbeta repertoire.

This clonotype was obtained from a human patient who received a combined kidney and bone marrow transplant. Some T cells may be donor cells from the graft after a transplant. The sequences come from CD4+ T cells from blood (PBMCs), collected 24 months after the transplant. The sequence joins TRBV19 to TRBJ2-1; 9 middle bases align to TRBD1. The CDR3 here reads CASSIILGQGYNEQFF. The nucleotide sequence reads TGTGCCAGTAGTATAATACTGGGACAGGGCTACAATGAGCAGTTCTTC.